The source of this T cell receptor beta chain is a study of T cell changes during pregnancy in multiple sclerosis. CDR1 is KGHSH and CDR2 is LQKENI in the germline V gene. Deletions cut 0 bases from V and 8 bases from J, with 19 bases between. This CDR3 is built from 16 residues. Clones were sequenced by immunoSEQ multiplex PCR, and TCRdb holds only the in-frame ones, with some missing. This sample yields approximately 73,000 clones, of which around nine tenths are seen a single time; around 0.2% belongs to the top ten. The receptor was isolated from a female donor with multiple sclerosis, enrolled in a pregnancy study. The specimen comprised CD4+ T cells from peripheral blood mononuclear cells, sampled before pregnancy. V usage is TRBV18 and J usage is TRBJ1-2; D is perhaps TRBD1 (5 bases). CDR3 in DNA: TGTGCCAGCTCACCACCGGGAGGGACCAATCTGCGGGGCTACACCTTC. The encoded protein is CASSPPGGTNLRGYTF.